This TCR beta chain was identified during a study of persistence of HIV-infected CD4 T cells. A word on this clone: The target antigen is unknown.

Overlapping HIV-1 Gag 15-mer peptides at approximately 0.96 ug per peptide per mL were used. Sorting of responding CD4+ T cells relied on upregulated CD40 ligand together with CD69. Sequencing used immunoSEQ version 4 in survey mode. Libraries were prepared by immunoSEQ multiplex PCR; TCRdb keeps only in-frame clonotypes and omits some of them. The repertoire holds tens of thousands of clones, with 70% as singletons. Per germline, CDR1 KGHSH and CDR2 LQKENI. V was trimmed by 3 bases and J by 7 bases, leaving 19 bases between them. The CDR3 contains 15 residues. The chain combines TRBV18 with TRBJ2-7; weak D call: TRBD1 (5 bases). The TCR comes from an adult man with HIV who was CMV-seropositive. Material: CD4+ T cells sorted from PBMCs after roughly 18-hour stimulation, obtained from a patient who received antiretroviral therapy. CDR3 DNA: TGTGCCAGCTCACCCCGGCAGGGATCGTACGGGGAGCAGTACTTC. It specifies CASSPRQGSYGEQYF.